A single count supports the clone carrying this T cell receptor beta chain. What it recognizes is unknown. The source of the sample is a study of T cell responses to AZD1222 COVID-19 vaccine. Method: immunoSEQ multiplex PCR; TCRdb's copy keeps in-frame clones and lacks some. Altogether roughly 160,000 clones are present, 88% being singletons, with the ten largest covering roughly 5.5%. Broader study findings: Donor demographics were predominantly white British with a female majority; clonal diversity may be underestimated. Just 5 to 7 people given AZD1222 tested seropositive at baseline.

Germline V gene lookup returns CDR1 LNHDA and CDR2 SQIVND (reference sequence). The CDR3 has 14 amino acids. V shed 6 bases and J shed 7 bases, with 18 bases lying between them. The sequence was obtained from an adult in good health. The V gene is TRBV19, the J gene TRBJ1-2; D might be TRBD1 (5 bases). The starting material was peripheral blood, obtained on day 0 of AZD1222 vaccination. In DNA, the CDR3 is TGTGCCAGTAGCACTTCGACAGACTTCCCTGGCTACACCTTC. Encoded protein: CASSTSTDFPGYTF.